One sample yielded the 4 T cell receptor beta chains listed below, sequenced in a study of cytomegalovirus exposure and HLA in healthy donors. With 60 Vbeta and 13 Jbeta primers, the PCR was carried out. Generated by immunoSEQ multiplex PCR, the TCRdb table keeps only in-frame clones and is missing some. The data hold fewer than 350,000 clones, with around 90% observed a single time. Sequencing was performed on PBMCs. The receptors come from a woman aged 18-29 years in good health and CMV-seronegative.

The J gene is TRBJ2-5, the V gene TRBV2; TRBD2 matches 8 bases. The V gene end was trimmed by 10 bases and the J gene end by 5 bases; junction bases not matched to a gene: 9. Per the germline V gene, CDR1 is SNHLY and CDR2 is FYNNEI. The CDR3 loop spans 13 amino acids. Here the CDR3 reads CATRGGLRETQYF. The DNA for the CDR3 is TGTGCCACACGGGGGGGCTTAAGGGAGACCCAGTACTTC.

A single count supports this clone. CDR3 bases: TGCGCCAGCAGCTTGGAGACAGGGGGCGCGACCGGGGAGCTGTTTTTT. Protein sequence: CASSLETGGATGELFF. This rearrangement joins TRBV5-1 to TRBJ2-2, with TRBD1 matching over 10 bases. Per the germline V gene, CDR1 is SGHRS and CDR2 is YFSETQ. V trimming: 0 bases; J trimming: 5 bases; junction bases outside the gene matches: 4. The CDR3 runs 16 residues.

V usage is TRBV9 and J usage is TRBJ1-6, with D possibly TRBD1 on 5 matching bases. The CDR3 length is 14 residues. The V end was cut by 4 bases, the J end by 10 bases, with 15 bases between. Germline loops: CDR1 SGDLS, CDR2 YYNGEE. CDR3: CASSLRGEDSPLHF. Written as DNA, the CDR3 is TGTGCCAGCAGCCTCAGAGGGGAGGACTCACCCCTCCACTTT.

V is TRBV18 and J is TRBJ2-7, with D perhaps matching TRBD2 (7 bases). The CDR3 runs to 14 residues. Germline loops: CDR1 KGHSH, CDR2 LQKENI. V was shortened by 3 bases and J by 5 bases, with 14 bases between the two germline ends. CDR3 loop: CASSPGGGPHEQYF. CDR3 sequence (DNA): TGTGCCAGCTCACCGGGAGGGGGACCGCACGAGCAGTACTTC.